This TCR beta chain derives from a study of molecular identifiers for immune sequencing clone quantification. Concerning this clonotype: Its antigen remains unidentified. The junction shows a germline mismatch at one end, possibly a read error.

Study-wide findings and caveats: Jurkat TCR RNA that was spiked in from one cell was reportedly detectable among one million naive cells. Clones that had above 20 RNA copies took up over 98% of effector molecules but under 1% in naive cells.

Germline-derived CDR1 and CDR2 are SEHNR and FQNEAQ (reference sequence). There are 13 residues in the CDR3. Libraries of bulk TCR were made by previously described methods (with listed TCR primers). TCRdb ran MiXCR on the PCR reads and lists one entry per CDR3 protein. The sample has 490,000 or so distinct CDR3 sequences, about 25% seen once; the top ten hold approximately 0.76%. The chain is built from TRBV7-9 and TRBJ1-1, with D unclear. This TCR was recovered from a human donor in good health. Some libraries in this study had Jurkat cell RNA spiked in. The sequencing sample was made of naive CD8+ T cells from blood, with Jurkat cell RNA spiked in. The subset denotes: FACS-sorted CD8+CD4-CCR7+CD45RA+ naive T cells. The CDR3 protein is CTSSPTANTEAFF. The CDR3 DNA reads as TGTACCAGCAGCCCAACAGCGAACACTGAAGCTTTCTTT.